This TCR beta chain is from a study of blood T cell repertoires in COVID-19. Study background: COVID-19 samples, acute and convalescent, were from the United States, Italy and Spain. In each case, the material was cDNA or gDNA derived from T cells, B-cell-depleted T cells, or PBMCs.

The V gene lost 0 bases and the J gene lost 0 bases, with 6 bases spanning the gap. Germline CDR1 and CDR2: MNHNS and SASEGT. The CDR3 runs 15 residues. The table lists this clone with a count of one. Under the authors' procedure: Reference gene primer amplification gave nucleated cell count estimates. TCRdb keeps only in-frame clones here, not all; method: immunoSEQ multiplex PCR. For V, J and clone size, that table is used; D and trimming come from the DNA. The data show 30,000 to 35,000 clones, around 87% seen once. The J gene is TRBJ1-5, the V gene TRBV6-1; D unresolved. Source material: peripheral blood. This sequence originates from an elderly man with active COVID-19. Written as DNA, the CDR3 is TGTGCCAGCAGTGAAGCGAGATATAGCAATCAGCCCCAGCATTTT. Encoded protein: CASSEARYSNQPQHF.